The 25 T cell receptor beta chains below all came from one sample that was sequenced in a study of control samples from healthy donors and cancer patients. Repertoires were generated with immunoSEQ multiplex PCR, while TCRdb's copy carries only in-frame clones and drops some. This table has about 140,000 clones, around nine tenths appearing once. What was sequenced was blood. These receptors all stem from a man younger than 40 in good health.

CDR3 region: CASSGLGASSYNEQFF. CDR3 bases: TGTGCCAGCAGTGGGCTTGGCGCGAGCTCCTACAATGAGCAGTTCTTC. The chain joins TRBV6-1 to TRBJ2-1; unclear D gene. Germline V gene lookup returns CDR1 MNHNS and CDR2 SASEGT. The length of the CDR3 is 16 residues. Trimming removed 4 bases at V and 0 bases at J, with 13 bases between.

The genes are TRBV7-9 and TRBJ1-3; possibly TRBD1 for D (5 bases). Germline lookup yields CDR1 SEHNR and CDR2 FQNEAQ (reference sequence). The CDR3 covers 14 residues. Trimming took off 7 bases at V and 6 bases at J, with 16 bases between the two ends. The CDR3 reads CASNLGENLNTIYF. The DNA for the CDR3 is TGTGCCAGCAACTTGGGGGAGAATCTAAACACCATATATTTT.

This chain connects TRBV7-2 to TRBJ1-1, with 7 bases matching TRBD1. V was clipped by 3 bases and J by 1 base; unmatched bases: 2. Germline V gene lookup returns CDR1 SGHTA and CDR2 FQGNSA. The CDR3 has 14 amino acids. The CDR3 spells CASSFGQANTEAFF. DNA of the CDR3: TGTGCCAGCAGCTTTGGACAGGCGAACACTGAAGCTTTCTTT.

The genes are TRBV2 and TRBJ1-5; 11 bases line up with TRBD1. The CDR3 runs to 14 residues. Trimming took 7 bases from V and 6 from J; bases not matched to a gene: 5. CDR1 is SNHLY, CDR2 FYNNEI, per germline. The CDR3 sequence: CASTGTGGSQPQHF. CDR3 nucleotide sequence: TGTGCCAGCACCGGGACAGGGGGATCTCAGCCCCAGCATTTT.

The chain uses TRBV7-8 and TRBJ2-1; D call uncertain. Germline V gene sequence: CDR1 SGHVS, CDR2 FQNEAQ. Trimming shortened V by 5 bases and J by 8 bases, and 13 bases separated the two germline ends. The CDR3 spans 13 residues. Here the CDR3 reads CASSPGAGDEQFF. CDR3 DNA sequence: TGTGCCAGCAGCCCAGGCGCAGGAGATGAGCAGTTCTTC.

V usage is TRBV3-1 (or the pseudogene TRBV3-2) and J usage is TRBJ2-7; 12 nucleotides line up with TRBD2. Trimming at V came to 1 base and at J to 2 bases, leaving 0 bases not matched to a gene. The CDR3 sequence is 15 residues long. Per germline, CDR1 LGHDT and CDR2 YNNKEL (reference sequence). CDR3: CASSQGLAGAYEQYF. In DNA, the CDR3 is TGTGCCAGCAGCCAAGGACTAGCGGGAGCCTACGAGCAGTACTTC.

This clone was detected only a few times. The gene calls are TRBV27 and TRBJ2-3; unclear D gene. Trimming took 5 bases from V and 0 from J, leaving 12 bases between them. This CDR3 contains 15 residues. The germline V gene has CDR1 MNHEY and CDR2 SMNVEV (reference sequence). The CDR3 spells CASSLRIPSTDTQYF. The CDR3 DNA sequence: TGTGCCAGCAGTCTCAGGATCCCTAGCACAGATACGCAGTATTTT.

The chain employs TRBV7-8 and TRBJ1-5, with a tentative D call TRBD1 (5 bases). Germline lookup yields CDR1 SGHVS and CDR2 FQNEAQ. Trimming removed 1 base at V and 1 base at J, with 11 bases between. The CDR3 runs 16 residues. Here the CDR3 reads CASSLGRGNSNQPQHF. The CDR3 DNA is TGTGCCAGCAGCTTAGGTAGGGGTAACAGCAATCAGCCCCAGCATTTT. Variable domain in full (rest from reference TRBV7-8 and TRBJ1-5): GAGVSQSPRYKVAKRGQDVALRCDPISGHVSLFWYQQALGQGPEFLTYFQNEAQLDKSGLPSDRFFAERPEGSVSTLKIQRTQQEDSAVYLCASSLGRGNSNQPQHFGDGTRLSIL.

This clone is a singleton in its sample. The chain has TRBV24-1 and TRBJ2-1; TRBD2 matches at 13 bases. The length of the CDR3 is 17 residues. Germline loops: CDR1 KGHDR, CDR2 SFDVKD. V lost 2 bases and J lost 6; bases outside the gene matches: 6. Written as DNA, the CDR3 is TGTGCCACCAGTGATTCCACAAGACTAGCGGGAGGCAATGAGCAGTTCTTC. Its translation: CATSDSTRLAGGNEQFF.

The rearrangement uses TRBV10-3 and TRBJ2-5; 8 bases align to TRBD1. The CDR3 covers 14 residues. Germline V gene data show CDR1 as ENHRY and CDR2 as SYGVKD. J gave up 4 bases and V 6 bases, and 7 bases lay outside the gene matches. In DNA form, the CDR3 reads TGTGCCATCAGCCCGGGACAGGAAGGAGAGACCCAGTACTTC. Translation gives CAISPGQEGETQYF.

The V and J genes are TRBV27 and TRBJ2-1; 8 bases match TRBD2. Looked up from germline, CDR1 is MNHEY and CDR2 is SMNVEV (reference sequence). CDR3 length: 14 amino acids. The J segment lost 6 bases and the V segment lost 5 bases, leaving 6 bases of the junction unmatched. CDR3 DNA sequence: TGTGCCAGCAGTCGGGAGGGCCTCGCCAATGAGCAGTTCTTC. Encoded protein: CASSREGLANEQFF.

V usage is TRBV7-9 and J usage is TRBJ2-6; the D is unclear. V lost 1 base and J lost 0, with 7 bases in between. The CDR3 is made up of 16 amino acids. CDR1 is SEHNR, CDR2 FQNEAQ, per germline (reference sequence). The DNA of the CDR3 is TGTGCCAGCAGCTTAGGTACGAACTCTGGGGCCAACGTCCTGACTTTC. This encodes CASSLGTNSGANVLTF. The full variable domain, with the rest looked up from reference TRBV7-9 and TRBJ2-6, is DTGVSQNPRHKITKRGQNVTFRCDPISEHNRLYWYRQTLGQGPEFLTYFQNEAQLEKSRLLSDRFSAERPKGSFSTLEIQRTEQGDSAMYLCASSLGTNSGANVLTFGAGSRLTVL.

The CDR3 protein is CASSLLGQGYEQYF. DNA for the CDR3: TGTGCCAGCAGTTTATTGGGACAGGGCTACGAGCAGTACTTC. The chain joins TRBV28 to TRBJ2-7, with 9 bases fitting TRBD1. CDR1 MDHEN and CDR2 SYDVKM come from the germline V gene. Trimming removed 1 base from V and 3 bases from J; junction bases left unmatched: 1. The CDR3 sequence is 14 residues long.

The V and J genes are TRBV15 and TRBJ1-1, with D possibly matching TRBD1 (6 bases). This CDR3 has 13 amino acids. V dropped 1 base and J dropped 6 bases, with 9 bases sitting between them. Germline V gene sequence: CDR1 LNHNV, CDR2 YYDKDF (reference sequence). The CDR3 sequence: CATSRGEGAEAFF. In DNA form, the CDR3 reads TGTGCCACCAGCAGAGGAGAGGGGGCTGAAGCTTTCTTT.

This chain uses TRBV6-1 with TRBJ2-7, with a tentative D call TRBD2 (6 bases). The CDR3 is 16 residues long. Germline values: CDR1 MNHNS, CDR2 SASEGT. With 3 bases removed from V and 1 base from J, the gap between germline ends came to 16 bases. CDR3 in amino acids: CASSDRSGGGSYEQYF. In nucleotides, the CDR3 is TGTGCCAGCAGTGACCGCTCAGGTGGGGGGTCCTACGAGCAGTACTTC.

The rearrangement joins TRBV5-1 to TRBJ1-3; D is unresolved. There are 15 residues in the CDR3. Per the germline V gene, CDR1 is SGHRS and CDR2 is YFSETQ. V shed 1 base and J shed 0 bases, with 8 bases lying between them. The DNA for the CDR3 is TGCGCCAGCAGCTTGCCGACGGGCTCTGGAAACACCATATATTTT. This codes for CASSLPTGSGNTIYF.

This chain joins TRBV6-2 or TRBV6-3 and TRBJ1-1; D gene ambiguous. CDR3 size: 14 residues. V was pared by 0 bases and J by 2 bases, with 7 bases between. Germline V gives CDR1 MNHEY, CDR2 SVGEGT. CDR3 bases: TGTGCCAGCAGTTACTCAGGCGGAAACACTGAAGCTTTCTTT. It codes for CASSYSGGNTEAFF.

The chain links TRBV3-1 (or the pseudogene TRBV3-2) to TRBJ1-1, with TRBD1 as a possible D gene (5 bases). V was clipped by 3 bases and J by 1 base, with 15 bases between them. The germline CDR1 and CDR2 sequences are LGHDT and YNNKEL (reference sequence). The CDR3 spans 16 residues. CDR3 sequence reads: CASSQGFREANTEAFF. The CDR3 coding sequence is TGTGCCAGCAGCCAGGGTTTCAGGGAGGCGAACACTGAAGCTTTCTTT.

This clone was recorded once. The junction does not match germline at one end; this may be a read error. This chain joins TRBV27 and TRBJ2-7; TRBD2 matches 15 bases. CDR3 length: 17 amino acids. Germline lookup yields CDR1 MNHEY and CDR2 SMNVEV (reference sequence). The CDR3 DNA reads TGTGCCGGCAGTTTAAAAGGACTAGCGGGAGGGCCCTCCGAGCAGTACTTC. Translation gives CAGSLKGLAGGPSEQYF.

The CDR3 DNA reads as TGTGCCAGCAGAGGCTTGTCGGGCTACACCTTC. Residues: CASRGLSGYTF. The chain links TRBV27 to TRBJ1-2, with unresolved D. Germline CDR1 and CDR2: MNHEY and SMNVEV (reference sequence). The CDR3 is 11 residues long. Trimming left V 6 bases short and J 8 bases short, with 10 bases between.

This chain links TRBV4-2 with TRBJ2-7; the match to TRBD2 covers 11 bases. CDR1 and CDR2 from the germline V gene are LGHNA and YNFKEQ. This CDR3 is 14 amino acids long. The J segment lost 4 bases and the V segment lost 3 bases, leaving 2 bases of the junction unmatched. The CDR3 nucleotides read TGTGCCAGCAGCCAGGGACTAGCGGATTACGAGCAGTACTTC. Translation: CASSQGLADYEQYF.

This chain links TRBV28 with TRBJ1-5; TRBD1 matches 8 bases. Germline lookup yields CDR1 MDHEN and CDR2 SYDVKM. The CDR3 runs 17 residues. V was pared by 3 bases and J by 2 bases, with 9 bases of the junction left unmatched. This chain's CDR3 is CASSLRARGRGNQPQHF. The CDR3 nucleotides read TGTGCCAGCAGTTTGCGAGCCAGGGGGCGAGGCAATCAGCCCCAGCATTTT.

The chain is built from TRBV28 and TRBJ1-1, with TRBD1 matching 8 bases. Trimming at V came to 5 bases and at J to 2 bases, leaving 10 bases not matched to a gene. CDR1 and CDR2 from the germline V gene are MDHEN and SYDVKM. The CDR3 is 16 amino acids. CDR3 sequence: CASSPYSDRVNTEAFF. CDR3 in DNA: TGTGCCAGCAGTCCGTATTCGGACAGGGTCAACACTGAAGCTTTCTTT.

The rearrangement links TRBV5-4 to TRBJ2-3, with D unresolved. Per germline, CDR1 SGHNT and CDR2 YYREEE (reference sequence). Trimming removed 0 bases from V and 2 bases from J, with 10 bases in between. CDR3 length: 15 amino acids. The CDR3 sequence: CASSLEALFTDTQYF. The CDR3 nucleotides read TGTGCCAGCAGCTTGGAGGCTCTTTTCACAGATACGCAGTATTTT.

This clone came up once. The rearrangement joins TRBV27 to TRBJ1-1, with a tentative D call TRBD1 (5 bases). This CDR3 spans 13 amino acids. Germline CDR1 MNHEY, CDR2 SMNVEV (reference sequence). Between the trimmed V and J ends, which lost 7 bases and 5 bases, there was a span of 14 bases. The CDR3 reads CASIGAGTTEAFF. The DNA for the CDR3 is TGTGCCAGCATAGGAGCAGGGACGACTGAAGCTTTCTTT.